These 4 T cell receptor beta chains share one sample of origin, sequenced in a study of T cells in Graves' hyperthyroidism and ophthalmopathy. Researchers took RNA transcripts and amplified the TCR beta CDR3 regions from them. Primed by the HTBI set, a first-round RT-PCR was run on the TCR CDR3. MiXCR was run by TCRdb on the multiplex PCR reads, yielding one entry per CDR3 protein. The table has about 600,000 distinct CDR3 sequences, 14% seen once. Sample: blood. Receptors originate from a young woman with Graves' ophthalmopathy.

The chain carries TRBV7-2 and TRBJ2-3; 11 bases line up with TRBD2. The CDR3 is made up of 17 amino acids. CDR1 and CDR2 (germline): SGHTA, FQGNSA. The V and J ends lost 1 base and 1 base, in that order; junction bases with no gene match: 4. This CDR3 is CASSLEVGLAGTDTQYF. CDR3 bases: TGTGCCAGCAGCTTAGAGGTGGGACTAGCGGGCACAGATACGCAGTATTTT.

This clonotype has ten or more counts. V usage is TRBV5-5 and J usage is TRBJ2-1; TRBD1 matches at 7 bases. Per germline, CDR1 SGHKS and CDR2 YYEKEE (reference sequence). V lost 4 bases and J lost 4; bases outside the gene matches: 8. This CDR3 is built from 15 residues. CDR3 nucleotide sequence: TGTGCCAGCAGCGCCTGGGACAGAAGATACAATGAGCAGTTCTTC. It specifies CASSAWDRRYNEQFF.

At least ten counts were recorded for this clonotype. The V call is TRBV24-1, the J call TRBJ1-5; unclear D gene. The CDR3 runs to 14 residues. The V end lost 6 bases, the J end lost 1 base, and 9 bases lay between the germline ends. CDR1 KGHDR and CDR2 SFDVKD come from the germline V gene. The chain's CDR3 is CATSTSGSNQPQHF. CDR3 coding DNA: TGTGCCACCAGTACCTCGGGGAGCAATCAGCCCCAGCATTTT.

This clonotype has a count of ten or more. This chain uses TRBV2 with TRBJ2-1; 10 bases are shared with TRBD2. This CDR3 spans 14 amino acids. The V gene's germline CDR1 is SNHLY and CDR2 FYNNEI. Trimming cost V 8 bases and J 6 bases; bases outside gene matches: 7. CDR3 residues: CASLRAGGGNEQFF. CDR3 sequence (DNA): TGTGCCAGCCTTAGAGCGGGAGGGGGCAATGAGCAGTTCTTC.